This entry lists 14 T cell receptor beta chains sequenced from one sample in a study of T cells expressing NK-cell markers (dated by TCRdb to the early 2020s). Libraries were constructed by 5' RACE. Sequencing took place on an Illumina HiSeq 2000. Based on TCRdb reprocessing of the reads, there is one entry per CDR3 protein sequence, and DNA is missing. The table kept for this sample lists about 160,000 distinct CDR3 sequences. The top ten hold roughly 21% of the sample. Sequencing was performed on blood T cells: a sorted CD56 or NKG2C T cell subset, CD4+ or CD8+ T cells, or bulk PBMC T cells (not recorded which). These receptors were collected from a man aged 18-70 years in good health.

CDR3 sequence reads: CASSLDSGGAWDEQFF. This chain connects TRBV27 to TRBJ2-1; TCRdb's D call of TRBD2 is untestable without DNA. Germline V gene lookup returns CDR1 MNHEY and CDR2 SMNVEV (reference sequence). The CDR3 is made up of 16 amino acids.

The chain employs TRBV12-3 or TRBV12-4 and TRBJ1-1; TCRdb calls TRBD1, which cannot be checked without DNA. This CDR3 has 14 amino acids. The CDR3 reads CASSLQGAMTEAFF.

CDR3 loop: CSALLGRIGGGELFF. The rearrangement joins TRBV20-1 to TRBJ2-2; TCRdb gives TRBD1 as the D gene, but with no DNA this cannot be confirmed. CDR1 is DFQATT, CDR2 SNEGSKA, per germline (reference sequence). This CDR3 comprises 15 residues.

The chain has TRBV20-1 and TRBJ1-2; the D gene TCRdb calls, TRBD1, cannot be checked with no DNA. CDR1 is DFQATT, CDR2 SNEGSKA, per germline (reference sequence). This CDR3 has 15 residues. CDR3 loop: CSASVQGLLHDGYTF.

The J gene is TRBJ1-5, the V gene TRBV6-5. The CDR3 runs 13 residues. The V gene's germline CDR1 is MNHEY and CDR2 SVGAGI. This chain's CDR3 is CASSYSINQPQHF.

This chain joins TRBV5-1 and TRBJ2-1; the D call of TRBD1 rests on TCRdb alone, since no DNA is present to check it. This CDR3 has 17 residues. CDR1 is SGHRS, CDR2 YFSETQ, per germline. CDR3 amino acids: CASSLNNKGIRYNEQFF.

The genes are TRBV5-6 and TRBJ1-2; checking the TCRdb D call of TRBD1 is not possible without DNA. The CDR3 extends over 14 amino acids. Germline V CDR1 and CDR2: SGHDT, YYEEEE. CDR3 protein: CASSLLGLGDGYTF.

CDR3 in amino acids: CASGQGRYTEAFF. The chain recombines TRBV19 with TRBJ1-1; the D call from TCRdb, TRBD1, cannot be confirmed without DNA. Per germline, CDR1 LNHDA and CDR2 SQIVND (reference sequence). This CDR3 region has 13 residues.

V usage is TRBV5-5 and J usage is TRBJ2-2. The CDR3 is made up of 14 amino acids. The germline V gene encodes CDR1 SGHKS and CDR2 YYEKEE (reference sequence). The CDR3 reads CASSFHLNTGELFF.

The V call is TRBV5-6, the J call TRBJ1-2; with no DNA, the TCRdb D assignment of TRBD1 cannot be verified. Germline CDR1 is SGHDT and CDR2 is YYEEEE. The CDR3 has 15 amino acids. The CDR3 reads CASSGGTGENYGYTF.

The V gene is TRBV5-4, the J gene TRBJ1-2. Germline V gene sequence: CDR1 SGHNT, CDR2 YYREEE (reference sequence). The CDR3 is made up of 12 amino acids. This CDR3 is CASRAGVVGYTF.

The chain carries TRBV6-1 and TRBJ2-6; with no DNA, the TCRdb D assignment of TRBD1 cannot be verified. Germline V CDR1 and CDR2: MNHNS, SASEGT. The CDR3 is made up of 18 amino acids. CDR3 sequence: CASSRRGGLSSGANVLTF.

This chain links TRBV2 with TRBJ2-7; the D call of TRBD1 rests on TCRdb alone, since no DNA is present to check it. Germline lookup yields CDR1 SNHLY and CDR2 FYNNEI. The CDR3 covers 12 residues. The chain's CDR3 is CASSTGSYEQYF.

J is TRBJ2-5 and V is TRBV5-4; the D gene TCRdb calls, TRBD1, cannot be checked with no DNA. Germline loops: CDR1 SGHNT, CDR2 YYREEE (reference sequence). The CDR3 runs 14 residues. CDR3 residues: CASSSDRDGETQYF.